This T cell receptor (beta chain) was profiled in a study of beta chain features in type 1 diabetes. Study-wide points: More deletions and fewer insertions at VDJ junctions were found in patients with type 1 diabetes. Shorter TCRB CDR3s, moderately but significantly so, marked every one of the four CD4+ subsets in Type 1 diabetes patients.

A word on this clone: Its matching antigen is unknown.

Sequencing targeted expressed TCRB transcripts, as all isolated RNA had been reverse transcribed. Method: immunoSEQ multiplex PCR; TCRdb's copy keeps in-frame clones and lacks some. The sample contains 140,000 or so clones, under 11% of which appear only once. The CDR3 is 15 amino acids. Germline V gives CDR1 MNHEY, CDR2 SVGAGI. Unmatched junction bases numbered 7, after V lost 5 bases and J lost 4 bases. The origin of this receptor is a man younger than 35 in good health. The chain couples TRBV6-5 to TRBJ1-1; 10 bases are shared with TRBD1. The source material was naive CD4+ T cells from blood. The CDR3 nucleotides are TGTGCCAGCAGTCGGACAGGGGGTCGGATCACTGAAGCTTTCTTT. This gives the protein CASSRTGGRITEAFF.